This TCR beta chain was profiled in a study of CD8 T cells in Susac syndrome. General study points: Acknowledgment was made by the study that its TCR sequencing and HLA analysis involved a relatively small number of individuals.

Turning to this clonotype: The target antigen is unknown.

TCR beta was sequenced from blood CD8+ and CD4+ T cells. The study used healthy donors as controls matched for age and sex. Reverse transcription of roughly 0.5 to 1 ug RNA was carried out with random hexamers. An immunoSEQ multiplex PCR amplified TCR beta CDR3 over 54 Vbeta and 13 Jbeta. MiXCR was run by TCRdb on the immunoSEQ multiplex PCR reads, yielding one entry per CDR3 protein. The table records 180,000 or so distinct CDR3 sequences, 90% to 95% of them present only once. The receptor's source is a human donor in good health. Sequencing was done on a sample of CD4+ T cells from PBMCs.

DNA for the CDR3: TGCAGTGCTAGTCCCCCCGGGGGGAAATCAGATACGCAGTATTTT. Translation: CSASPPGGKSDTQYF. The gene calls are TRBV20-1 and TRBJ2-3; 7 bases agree with TRBD2. The CDR3 has 15 residues. With V trimmed by 3 bases and J by 4 bases, 10 bases remained unmatched. Germline CDR1 and CDR2: DFQATT and SNEGSKA (reference sequence).